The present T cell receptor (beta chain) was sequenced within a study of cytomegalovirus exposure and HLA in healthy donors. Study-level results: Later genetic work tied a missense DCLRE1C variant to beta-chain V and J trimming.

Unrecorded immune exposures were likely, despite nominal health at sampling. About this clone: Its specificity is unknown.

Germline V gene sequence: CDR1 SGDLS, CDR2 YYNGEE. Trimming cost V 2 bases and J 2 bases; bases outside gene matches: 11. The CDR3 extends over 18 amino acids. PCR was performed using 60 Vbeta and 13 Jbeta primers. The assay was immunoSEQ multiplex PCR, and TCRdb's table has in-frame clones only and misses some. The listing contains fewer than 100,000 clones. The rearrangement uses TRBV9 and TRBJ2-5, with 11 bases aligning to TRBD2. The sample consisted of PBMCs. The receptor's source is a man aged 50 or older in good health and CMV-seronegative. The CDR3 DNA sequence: TGTGCCAGCAGCGTCGCCACGGCTAGCGGGGGGTCTCAAGAGACCCAGTACTTC. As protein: CASSVATASGGSQETQYF.